Listed below are T cell receptor beta chains from one sample, sequenced in a study of CD8+ T cells in alopecia areata. Measured with immunoSEQ multiplex PCR; TCRdb has only the in-frame clones, and not every one. This sample has over 150,000 clones; approximately 55% occur once, and the top ten carry about a tenth. Source: CD8+ T cells sorted from blood, taken at week 24, from a patient treated with tofacitinib. Source of these receptors: a human donor with alopecia areata. The CDR3 runs from the conserved cysteine through the conserved F or W. A D gene is named only where the DNA matches it firmly. Part of the rows lack a size; the others show once, few, many or a class for expanded clones.

TRBV29-1	NA	TRBD1	TRBJ1-2	CSVPTGAYGYTF	TGCAGCGTCCCCACAGGGGCCTATGGCTACACCTTC
TRBV19	few	TRBD2	TRBJ2-7	CATQRGGEQYF	TGTGCCACCCAACGGGGGGGCGAGCAGTACTTC
TRBV25-1	NA	NA	TRBJ1-1	CASSESGNEAFF	TGTGCCAGCAGTGAATCTGGGAATGAAGCTTTCTTT
TRBV27	few	NA	TRBJ2-2	CASSPAARAGELFF	TGTGCCAGCAGCCCGGCCGCGAGGGCTGGGGAGCTGTTTTTT
TRBV30	NA	NA	TRBJ2-7	CAWSVGGGYEQYF	TGTGCCTGGAGTGTAGGGGGGGGATACGAGCAGTACTTC
TRBV4-2	NA	NA	TRBJ2-7	CASSQESGQNYEQYF	TGTGCCAGCAGCCAAGAGTCAGGGCAGAACTACGAGCAGTACTTC
TRBV30	NA	NA	TRBJ1-1	CAWRSTGNTEAFF	TGTGCCTGGAGGTCGACAGGGAACACTGAAGCTTTCTTT
TRBV30	NA	NA	TRBJ1-5	CAWSVRGSGQPQHF	TGTGCCTGGAGTGTACGGGGGAGCGGTCAGCCCCAGCATTTT
TRBV30	NA	NA	TRBJ1-2	CAWLTGRNGYTF	TGTGCCTGGCTTACAGGGAGGAATGGCTACACCTTC
TRBV4-3	NA	TRBD1	TRBJ2-2	CASSQGTGSGGELFF	TGCGCCAGCAGCCAGGGGACAGGGTCGGGCGGGGAGCTGTTTTTT
TRBV15	NA	NA	TRBJ2-3	CATSRSLSGLTTDTQYF	TGTGCCACCAGCAGATCCCTCTCCGGACTTACGACAGATACGCAGTATTTT
TRBV30	few	TRBD1	TRBJ1-1	CAWSVVDRGSGTEAFF	TGTGCCTGGAGTGTAGTAGACAGGGGTTCGGGTACTGAAGCTTTCTTT
TRBV30	NA	NA	TRBJ2-1	CAWSAVYNEQFF	TGTGCCTGGAGCGCAGTCTACAATGAGCAGTTCTTC
TRBV4-3	NA	NA	TRBJ1-1	CASSQNRAVRSAEAFF	TGCGCCAGCAGCCAAAACAGGGCGGTCAGGTCGGCTGAAGCTTTCTTT
TRBV2	NA	TRBD2	TRBJ2-2	CASSEGGGASGELFF	TGTGCCAGCAGTGAAGGCGGGGGGGCGTCCGGGGAGCTGTTTTTT
TRBV29-1	NA	NA	TRBJ1-2	CSVEGAGIYGYTF	TGCAGCGTTGAGGGTGCAGGGATTTATGGCTACACCTTC
TRBV6-5	NA	NA	TRBJ1-1	CASSYSGAEAFF	TGTGCCAGCAGTTACTCTGGGGCTGAAGCTTTCTTT
TRBV30	NA	TRBD2	TRBJ2-1	CAWSVSGGVYNEQFF	TGTGCCTGGAGTGTATCCGGGGGGGTCTACAATGAGCAGTTCTTC
TRBV9	NA	TRBD1	TRBJ1-1	CASSATGDTEAFF	TGTGCCAGCAGCGCTACAGGGGACACTGAAGCTTTCTTT
TRBV15	NA	NA	TRBJ2-3	CATSETRRTDTQYF	TGTGCCACCAGCGAAACTAGAAGGACAGATACGCAGTATTTT
TRBV9	few	TRBD2	TRBJ2-1	CASSIGTSGGRGNEQFF	TGTGCCAGCAGCATCGGGACTAGCGGGGGCCGCGGAAATGAGCAGTTCTTC
TRBV9	NA	NA	TRBJ2-1	CASSVSEGLYNEQFF	TGTGCCAGCAGCGTATCGGAAGGGCTCTACAATGAGCAGTTCTTC
TRBV4-3	NA	NA	TRBJ1-1	CASSQVKTGNTEAFF	TGCGCCAGCAGCCAAGTTAAGACAGGCAACACTGAAGCTTTCTTT
TRBV4-3	NA	NA	TRBJ2-6	CASSQDNSGANVLTF	TGCGCCAGCAGCCAAGACAACTCTGGGGCCAACGTCCTGACTTTC
TRBV6-5	NA	NA	TRBJ1-1	CATVGQNTEAFF	TGTGCCACGGTAGGGCAGAACACTGAAGCTTTCTTT
TRBV6-1	NA	TRBD2	TRBJ2-4	CASSELAGGAKNIQYF	TGTGCCAGCAGTGAATTAGCGGGGGGAGCCAAAAACATTCAGTACTTC
TRBV19	few	NA	TRBJ2-7	CASSIDLEYEQYF	TGTGCCAGTAGTATAGATTTGGAGTACGAGCAGTACTTC
TRBV7-3	NA	NA	TRBJ1-3	CASSLNFGDTIYF	TGTGCCAGCAGCTTAAATTTCGGAGACACCATATATTTT
TRBV29-1	few	NA	TRBJ2-1	CSVEDPRLQGEQFF	TGCAGCGTTGAAGATCCTCGCTTACAGGGCGAGCAGTTCTTC
TRBV25-1	NA	NA	TRBJ2-7	CASSDRLGSSYEQYF	TGTGCCAGCAGTGACCGCCTGGGGAGCTCCTACGAGCAGTACTTC
TRBV30	NA	NA	TRBJ1-3	CAWSVAGLSGNTIYF	TGTGCCTGGAGTGTCGCGGGGCTCTCTGGAAACACCATATATTTT
TRBV7-6	NA	TRBD1	TRBJ2-6	CASSLARQGDSGANVLTF	TGTGCCAGCAGCTTAGCACGACAGGGGGACTCTGGGGCCAACGTCCTGACTTTC
TRBV10-2	few	TRBD1	TRBJ2-1	CASKETGSSYNEQFF	TGCGCCAGCAAGGAGACAGGGAGCTCCTACAATGAGCAGTTCTTC
TRBV19	NA	NA	TRBJ2-1	CASSIAVYNEQFF	TGTGCCAGTAGTATAGCAGTTTACAATGAGCAGTTCTTC
TRBV11-2	NA	NA	TRBJ2-2	CASSFGAGELFF	TGTGCCAGCAGCTTTGGCGCCGGGGAGCTGTTTTTT
TRBV7-2	NA	TRBD2	TRBJ2-3	CASSLSPAGGVSTDTQYF	TGTGCCAGCAGCTTATCCCCAGCGGGGGGAGTTAGCACAGATACGCAGTATTTT
TRBV27	NA	TRBD1	TRBJ2-7	CASSHDRDLEQYF	TGTGCCAGCAGCCACGACAGGGATCTGGAGCAGTACTTC
TRBV5-1	NA	NA	TRBJ1-2	CASSNRGDLTNYGYTF	TGCGCCAGCAGCAACCGCGGGGACCTCACTAACTATGGCTACACCTTC
TRBV30	NA	NA	TRBJ1-1	CAWSVTANTEAFF	TGTGCCTGGAGTGTAACAGCAAACACTGAAGCTTTCTTT
TRBV4-3	NA	TRBD1	TRBJ2-7	CASSQDHRGFEQYF	TGCGCCAGCAGCCAAGATCACAGGGGCTTCGAGCAGTACTTC
TRBV7-7	NA	NA	TRBJ2-2	CASSPGQDTGELFF	TGTGCCAGCAGCCCCGGGCAAGACACCGGGGAGCTGTTTTTT
TRBV19	few	TRBD2	TRBJ2-1	CASSMASGSYNEQFF	TGTGCCAGTAGTATGGCTAGCGGGTCCTACAATGAGCAGTTCTTC
TRBV29-1	NA	TRBD1	TRBJ2-7	CSVGTGETYEQYF	TGCAGCGTTGGGACAGGGGAAACCTACGAGCAGTACTTC
TRBV11-3	few	NA	TRBJ2-7	CASSLDSSTYEQYF	TGTGCCAGCAGCTTAGATTCCAGTACCTACGAGCAGTACTTC
TRBV29-1	few	TRBD2	TRBJ2-3	CSVEGLAGLIGDTQYF	TGCAGCGTTGAAGGACTAGCGGGCCTGATTGGAGATACGCAGTATTTT
TRBV29-1	NA	NA	TRBJ1-1	CSVARTEAFF	TGCAGCGTTGCGAGAACTGAAGCTTTCTTT
TRBV29-1	NA	NA	TRBJ1-2	CSVEDRTGTYGYTF	TGCAGCGTTGAAGATCGAACAGGCACTTATGGCTACACCTTC
TRBV4-1	NA	NA	TRBJ2-7	CASSQERESDEQYF	TGCGCCAGCAGCCAAGAACGGGAATCCGACGAGCAGTACTTC
TRBV19	NA	NA	TRBJ1-5	CASSPGGNQPQHF	TGTGCCAGTAGTCCAGGGGGCAATCAGCCCCAGCATTTT
TRBV27	NA	NA	TRBJ1-2	CASSLYQGSYGYTF	TGTGCCAGCAGTTTATATCAGGGTAGCTATGGCTACACCTTC
TRBV29-1	many	TRBD2	TRBJ2-3	CSVVTSGGDTQYF	TGCAGCGTTGTGACTAGCGGGGGCGATACGCAGTATTTT